This T cell receptor beta chain was found in a study of T cells in Graves' hyperthyroidism and ophthalmopathy. Regions amplified from RNA transcripts were the TCR beta CDR3 regions. In the first-round RT-PCR of the TCR CDR3, the HTBI primer set was used. Each CDR3 protein is one row after TCRdb ran MiXCR on the multiplex PCR reads. The repertoire has 500,000 to 750,000 distinct CDR3 sequences, 12% to 15% of them found once; the top ten carry 7.1%. Ophthalmopathy patients showed a Clinical Activity Score of at least 3, NOSPECS grade of at least 4 and duration under 3 months. General study findings and limits: Also found in blood were most expanded thyroid clonotypes above 0.001. Progression to ophthalmopathy was predicted a median of 6.5 months early.

Germline-derived CDR1 and CDR2 are SGHDN and FVKESK. Trimming removed 1 base from V and 5 bases from J, with 12 bases in between. CDR3 length: 14 amino acids. This clonotype was seen a handful of times. Its antigen is as yet unknown. The specimen sequenced was blood. The clonotype comes from a woman younger than 35 with Graves' ophthalmopathy. The V call is TRBV14, the J call TRBJ2-7; the D is unclear. The CDR3 reads CASSQGRYLNEQYF. CDR3 bases: TGTGCCAGCAGCCAAGGCCGATACTTAAACGAGCAGTACTTC. The full variable domain, its missing parts supplied by reference TRBV14 and TRBJ2-7, is EAGVTQFPSHSVIEKGQTVTLRCDPISGHDNLYWYRRVMGKEIKFLLHFVKESKQDESGMPNNRFLAERTGGTYSTLKVQPAELEDSGVYFCASSQGRYLNEQYFGPGTRLTVT.